What follows is one T cell receptor beta chain and its context. The sample originates from a study of blood T cell repertoires in COVID-19. Study background: COVID-19 samples collected from the United States, Italy and Spain covered acute and convalescent phases. T cells, B-cell-depleted T cells, or PBMCs supplied cDNA or gDNA.

In the source study's methods: Amplified reference gene primers provided the basis for estimating nucleated cell counts. TCRdb's copy holds only in-frame clones and misses some; the assay was immunoSEQ multiplex PCR. V and J calls and clone size are copied from that table; D and trimming were computed from the DNA. Here the sample spans fewer than 150,000 clones, roughly four fifths being singletons. Trimming removed 6 bases at V and 4 bases at J, with 21 bases between. Germline V gene sequence: CDR1 SNHLY, CDR2 FYNNEI. CDR3 size: 16 residues. Specimen: peripheral blood. V is TRBV2 and J is TRBJ1-2, with D possibly being TRBD1 (6 bases). The receptor was derived from a human donor in a cohort sampled during active COVID-19. CDR3 in DNA: TGTGCCAGCAGCCGGACACACGATCAGGGGCCCTATGGCTACACCTTC. This translates into CASSRTHDQGPYGYTF.